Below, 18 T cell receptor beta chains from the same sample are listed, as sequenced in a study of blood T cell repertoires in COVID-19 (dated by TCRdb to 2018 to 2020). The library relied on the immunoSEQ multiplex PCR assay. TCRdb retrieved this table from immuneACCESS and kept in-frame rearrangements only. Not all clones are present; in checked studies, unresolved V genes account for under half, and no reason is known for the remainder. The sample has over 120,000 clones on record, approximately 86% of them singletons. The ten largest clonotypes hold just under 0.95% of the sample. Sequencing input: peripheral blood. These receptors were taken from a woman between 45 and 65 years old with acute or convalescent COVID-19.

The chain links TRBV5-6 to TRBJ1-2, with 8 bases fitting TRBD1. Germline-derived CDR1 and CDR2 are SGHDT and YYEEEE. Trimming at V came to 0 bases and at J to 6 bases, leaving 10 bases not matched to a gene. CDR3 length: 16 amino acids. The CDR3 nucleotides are TGTGCCAGCAGCTTGGTCTTTCGGACAGGGTGGAATGGCTACACCTTC. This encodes CASSLVFRTGWNGYTF. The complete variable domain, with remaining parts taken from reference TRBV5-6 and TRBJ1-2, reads DAGVTQSPTHLIKTRGQQVTLRCSPKSGHDTVSWYQQALGQGPQFIFQYYEEEERQRGNFPDRFSGHQFPNYSSELNVNALLLGDSALYLCASSLVFRTGWNGYTFGSGTRLTVV.

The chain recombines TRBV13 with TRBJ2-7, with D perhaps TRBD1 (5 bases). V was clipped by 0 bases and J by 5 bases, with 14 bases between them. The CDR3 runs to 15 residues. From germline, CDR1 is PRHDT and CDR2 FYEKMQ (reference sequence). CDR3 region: CASSLGLGHVHEQYF. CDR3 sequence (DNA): TGTGCCAGCAGCTTAGGCCTCGGACATGTCCACGAGCAGTACTTC. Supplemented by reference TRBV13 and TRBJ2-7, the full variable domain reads AAGVIQSPRHLIKEKRETATLKCYPIPRHDTVYWYQQGPGQDPQFLISFYEKMQSDKGSIPDRFSAQQFSDYHSELNMSSLELGDSALYFCASSLGLGHVHEQYFGPGTRLTVT.

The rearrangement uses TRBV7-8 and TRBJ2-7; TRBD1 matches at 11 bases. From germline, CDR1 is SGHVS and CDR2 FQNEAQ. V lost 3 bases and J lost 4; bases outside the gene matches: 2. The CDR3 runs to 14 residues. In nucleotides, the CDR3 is TGTGCCAGCAGCTTGGGACAGGGGGATTACGAGCAGTACTTC. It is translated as CASSLGQGDYEQYF.

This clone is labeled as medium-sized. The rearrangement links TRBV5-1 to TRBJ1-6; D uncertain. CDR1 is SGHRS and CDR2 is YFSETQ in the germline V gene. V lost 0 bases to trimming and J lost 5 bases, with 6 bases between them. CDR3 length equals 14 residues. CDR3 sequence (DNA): TGCGCCAGCAGCTTGGAACAGAATAATTCACCCCTCCACTTT. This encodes CASSLEQNNSPLHF.

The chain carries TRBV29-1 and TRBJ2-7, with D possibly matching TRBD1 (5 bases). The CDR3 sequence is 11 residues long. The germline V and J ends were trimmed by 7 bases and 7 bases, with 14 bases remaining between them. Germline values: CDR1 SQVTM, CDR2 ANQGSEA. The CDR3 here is CSAELSGEQYF. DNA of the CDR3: TGCAGCGCCGAACTCTCAGGGGAGCAGTACTTC.

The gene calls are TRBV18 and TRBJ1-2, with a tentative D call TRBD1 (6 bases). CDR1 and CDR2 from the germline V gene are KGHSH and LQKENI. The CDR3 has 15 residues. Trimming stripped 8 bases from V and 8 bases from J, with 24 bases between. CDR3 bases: TGTGCCAGCCTGACTAAGGGGCAGGGGTTATGGGGCTACACCTTC. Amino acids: CASLTKGQGLWGYTF. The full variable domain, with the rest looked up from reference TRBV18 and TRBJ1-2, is NAGVMQNPRHLVRRRGQEARLRCSPMKGHSHVYWYRQLPEEGLKFMVYLQKENIIDESGMPKERFSAEFPKEGPSILRIQQVVRGDSAAYFCASLTKGQGLWGYTFGSGTRLTVV.

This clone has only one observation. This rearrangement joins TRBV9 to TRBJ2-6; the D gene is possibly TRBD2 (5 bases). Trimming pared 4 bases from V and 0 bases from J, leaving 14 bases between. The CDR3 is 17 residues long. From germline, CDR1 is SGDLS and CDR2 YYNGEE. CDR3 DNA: TGTGCCAGCAGCTTCGGACTGGCTAACTCTGGGGCCAACGTCCTGACTTTC. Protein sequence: CASSFGLANSGANVLTF.

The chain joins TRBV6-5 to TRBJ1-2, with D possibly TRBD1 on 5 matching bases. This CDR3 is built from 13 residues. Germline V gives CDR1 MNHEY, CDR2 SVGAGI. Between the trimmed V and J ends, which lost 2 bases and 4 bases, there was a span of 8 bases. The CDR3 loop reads CASSYPGLYGYTF. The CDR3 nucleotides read TGTGCCAGCAGTTACCCGGGACTCTATGGCTACACCTTC.

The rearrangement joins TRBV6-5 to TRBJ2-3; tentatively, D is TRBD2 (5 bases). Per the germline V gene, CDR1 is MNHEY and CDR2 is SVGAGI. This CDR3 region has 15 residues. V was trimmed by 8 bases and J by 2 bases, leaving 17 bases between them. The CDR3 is CASVRLQRTTDTQYF. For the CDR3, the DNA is TGTGCCAGCGTAAGACTCCAGCGGACCACAGATACGCAGTATTTT.

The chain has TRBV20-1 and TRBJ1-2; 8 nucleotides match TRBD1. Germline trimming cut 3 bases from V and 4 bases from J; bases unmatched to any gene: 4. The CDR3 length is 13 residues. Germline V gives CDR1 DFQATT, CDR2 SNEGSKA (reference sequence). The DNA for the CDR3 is TGCAGTGCTAGTGGGACAGGAAGCTATGGCTACACCTTC. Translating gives CSASGTGSYGYTF.

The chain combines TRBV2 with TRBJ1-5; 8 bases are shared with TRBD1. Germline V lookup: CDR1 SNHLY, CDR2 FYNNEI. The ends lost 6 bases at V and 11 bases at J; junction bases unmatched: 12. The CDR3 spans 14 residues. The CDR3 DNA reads TGTGCCAGCAGCCCCCGACAGGGGAATGTGGCCCAGCATTTT. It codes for CASSPRQGNVAQHF.

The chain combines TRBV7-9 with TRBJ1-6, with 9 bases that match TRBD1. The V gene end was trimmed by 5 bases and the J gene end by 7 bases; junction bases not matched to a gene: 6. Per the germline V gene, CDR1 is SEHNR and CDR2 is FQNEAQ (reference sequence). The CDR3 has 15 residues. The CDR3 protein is CASSTGTGTNSPLHF. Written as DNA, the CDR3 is TGTGCCAGCAGCACGGGGACAGGGACGAATTCACCCCTCCACTTT.

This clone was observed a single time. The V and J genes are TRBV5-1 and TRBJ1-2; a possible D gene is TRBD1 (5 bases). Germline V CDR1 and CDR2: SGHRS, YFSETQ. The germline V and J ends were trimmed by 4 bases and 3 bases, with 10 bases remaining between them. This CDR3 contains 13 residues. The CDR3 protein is CASSPQGDYGYTF. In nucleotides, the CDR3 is TGCGCCAGCAGCCCCCAAGGGGACTATGGCTACACCTTC. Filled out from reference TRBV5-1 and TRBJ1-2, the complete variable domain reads KAGVTQTPRYLIKTRGQQVTLSCSPISGHRSVSWYQQTPGQGLQFLFEYFSETQRNKGNFPGRFSGRQFSNSRSEMNVSTLELGDSALYLCASSPQGDYGYTFGSGTRLTVV.

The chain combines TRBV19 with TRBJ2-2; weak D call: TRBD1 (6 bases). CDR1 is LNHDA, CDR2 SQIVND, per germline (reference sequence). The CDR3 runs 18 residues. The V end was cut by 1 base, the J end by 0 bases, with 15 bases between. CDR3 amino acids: CASSIASPGHPNTGELFF. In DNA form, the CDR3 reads TGTGCCAGTAGTATAGCCTCACCGGGACACCCGAACACCGGGGAGCTGTTTTTT.

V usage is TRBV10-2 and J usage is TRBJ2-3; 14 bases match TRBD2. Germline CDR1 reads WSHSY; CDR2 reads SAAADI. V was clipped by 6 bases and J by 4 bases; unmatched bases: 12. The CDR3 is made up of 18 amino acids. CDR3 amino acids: CASSHGLAGGGGPDTQYF. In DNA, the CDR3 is TGCGCCAGCAGCCATGGACTAGCGGGGGGAGGGGGACCAGATACGCAGTATTTT.

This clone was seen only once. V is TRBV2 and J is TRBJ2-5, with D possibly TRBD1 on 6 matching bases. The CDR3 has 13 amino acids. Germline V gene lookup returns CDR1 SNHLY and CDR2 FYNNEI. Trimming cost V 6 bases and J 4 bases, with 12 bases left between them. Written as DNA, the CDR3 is TGTGCCAGCAGGAACAGGGTGGGAGAGACCCAGTACTTC. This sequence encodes CASRNRVGETQYF.

The CDR3 region is CASSLQASYEQYF. CDR3 DNA: TGTGCCAGTAGTCTACAGGCCTCCTACGAGCAGTACTTC. J is TRBJ2-7 and V is TRBV19, with a possible D match to TRBD1 (5 bases). Germline lookup yields CDR1 LNHDA and CDR2 SQIVND (reference sequence). V lost 5 bases, J lost 0 bases, and 8 bases lay in between. This CDR3 contains 13 residues.

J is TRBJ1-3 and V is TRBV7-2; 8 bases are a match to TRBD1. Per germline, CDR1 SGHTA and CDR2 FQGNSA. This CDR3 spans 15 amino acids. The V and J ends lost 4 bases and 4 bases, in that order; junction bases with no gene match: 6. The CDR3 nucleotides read TGTGCCAGCAGCTCCTGGACAGGGTCAGGAAACACCATATATTTT. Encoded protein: CASSSWTGSGNTIYF.